Following are 15 T cell receptor beta chains from one sample sequenced in a study of T cells in Graves' hyperthyroidism and ophthalmopathy. Researchers took RNA transcripts and amplified the TCR beta CDR3 regions from them. When the TCR CDR3 underwent first-round RT-PCR, the HTBI primer set was used. TCRdb processed the multiplex PCR reads anew with MiXCR; each CDR3 protein has one entry. This sample has fewer than 400,000 distinct CDR3 sequences, with 11% to 15% found just once. Sequencing was performed on blood. Receptors originate from a man aged 50-60 years with Graves' ophthalmopathy.

This clonotype was found many times. The chain carries TRBV18 and TRBJ2-7, with 10 bases lining up with TRBD2. This CDR3 contains 17 residues. V gave up 4 bases and J gave up 6 bases; unmatched junction bases: 15. Per germline, CDR1 KGHSH and CDR2 LQKENI. The CDR3 bases are TGTGCCAGCTCACAGCTGAGAAGTCTAGCGGGAGCGGGCGAGCAGTACTTC. This sequence encodes CASSQLRSLAGAGEQYF.

The chain joins TRBV7-2 to TRBJ1-6; perhaps TRBD1 as D (5 bases). Between the trimmed V and J ends, which lost 1 base and 6 bases, there was a span of 13 bases. Germline V gene lookup returns CDR1 SGHTA and CDR2 FQGNSA. The CDR3 runs 16 residues. CDR3 in amino acids: CASSLGQGYRNSPLHF. The CDR3 bases are TGTGCCAGCAGCTTAGGGCAGGGTTATCGTAATTCACCCCTCCACTTT.

Many counts were recorded for this clonotype. The J gene is TRBJ1-1, the V gene TRBV30; D is ambiguous. V was cut by 0 bases and J by 4 bases, with 15 bases left in between. The CDR3 consists of 15 residues. The germline V gene encodes CDR1 GTSNPN and CDR2 SVGIG (reference sequence). The CDR3 nucleotides read TGTGCCTGGAGTGTAAGATACCGGGGATCCACTGAAGCTTTCTTT. This codes for CAWSVRYRGSTEAFF.

This clonotype was observed at least ten times. J is TRBJ1-1 and V is TRBV10-3; 8 bases match TRBD1. Germline lookup yields CDR1 ENHRY and CDR2 SYGVKD. With V trimmed by 6 bases and J by 1 base, 7 bases remained unmatched. The CDR3 spans 15 residues. The chain's CDR3 is CAISKTGAPNTEAFF. CDR3 nucleotide sequence: TGTGCCATCAGCAAGACAGGGGCCCCGAACACTGAAGCTTTCTTT.

This clonotype was found many times. This chain connects TRBV7-9 to TRBJ2-1; unclear D gene. Trimming left V 5 bases short and J 0 bases short, with 11 bases between. CDR3 length equals 15 residues. The germline CDR1 and CDR2 sequences are SEHNR and FQNEAQ (reference sequence). Here the CDR3 DNA reads TGTGCCAGCAGCCACTCTGCCCGCTCCTACAATGAGCAGTTCTTC. Its protein product is CASSHSARSYNEQFF. The complete variable domain, with remaining parts taken from reference TRBV7-9 and TRBJ2-1, reads DTGVSQNPRHKITKRGQNVTFRCDPISEHNRLYWYRQTLGQGPEFLTYFQNEAQLEKSRLLSDRFSAERPKGSFSTLEIQRTEQGDSAMYLCASSHSARSYNEQFFGPGTRLTVL.

This sequence joins TRBV7-9 and TRBJ2-3; D gene ambiguous. The germline V gene has CDR1 SEHNR and CDR2 FQNEAQ (reference sequence). With 4 bases removed from V and 6 bases from J, the gap between germline ends came to 8 bases. CDR3 length: 12 amino acids. The CDR3 region has the DNA TGTGCCAGCAGCTCTCAGGAGGATACGCAGTATTTT. Translating it yields CASSSQEDTQYF. Full variable domain (rest looked up from reference TRBV7-9 and TRBJ2-3): DTGVSQNPRHKITKRGQNVTFRCDPISEHNRLYWYRQTLGQGPEFLTYFQNEAQLEKSRLLSDRFSAERPKGSFSTLEIQRTEQGDSAMYLCASSSQEDTQYFGPGTRLTVL.

The chain carries TRBV7-3 and TRBJ2-1; D uncertain. The CDR3 sequence is 14 residues long. V lost 1 base, J lost 6 bases, and 10 bases lay in between. Germline CDR1 reads SGHTA; CDR2 reads FQGTGA. CDR3 loop: CASSLRGAPNEQFF. The CDR3 DNA follows: TGTGCCAGCAGCTTAAGAGGAGCCCCCAATGAGCAGTTCTTC. Full variable domain (remainder filled in from reference TRBV7-3 and TRBJ2-1): GAGVSQTPSNKVTEKGKYVELRCDPISGHTALYWYRQSLGQGPEFLIYFQGTGAADDSGLPNDRFFAVRPEGSVSTLKIQRTERGDSAVYLCASSLRGAPNEQFFGPGTRLTVL.

Many counts were recorded for this clonotype. The rearrangement uses TRBV12-3 or TRBV12-4 and TRBJ2-1; TRBD2 aligns across 8 bases. Trimming cost V 4 bases and J 9 bases; bases outside gene matches: 8. This CDR3 contains 14 residues. For the CDR3, the DNA is TGTGCCAGCAGTTCACGACTAGCGTTAGTTGAGCAGTTCTTC. Its translation is CASSSRLALVEQFF.

This clonotype was found many times. This chain uses TRBV7-6 with TRBJ1-1, with 7 nucleotides matching TRBD1. Unmatched junction bases numbered 11, after V lost 1 base and J lost 6 bases. The CDR3 consists of 16 residues. CDR1 is SGHVS and CDR2 is FNYEAQ in the germline V gene. For the CDR3, the DNA is TGTGCCAGCAGCTTAGGACATGCGACAGGGACCGCTGAAGCTTTCTTT. Translated: CASSLGHATGTAEAFF.

With regard to this clonotype: This clone may be a read error of a much larger clone one base away. In DNA, the CDR3 is TGCAGCGTAACACCGACAGGCATCCAAGAGACCCAGTACTTC. As protein: CSVTPTGIQETQYF. V gene TRBV29-1 combines with J gene TRBJ2-5; weak D call: TRBD1 (6 bases). The V end lost 6 bases, the J end lost 1 base, and 15 bases lay between the germline ends. The CDR3 is 14 residues long. Germline CDR1 SQVTM, CDR2 ANQGSEA.

There are many counts of this clonotype. V is TRBV7-9 and J is TRBJ1-1, with D unclear. Germline-derived CDR1 and CDR2 are SEHNR and FQNEAQ (reference sequence). The CDR3 contains 15 residues. Trimming removed 0 bases at V and 5 bases at J, with 13 bases between. CDR3 bases: TGTGCCAGCAGCTTAGCGCAAGGAGGGTTGACTGAAGCTTTCTTT. This sequence encodes CASSLAQGGLTEAFF.

As regards this clonotype: A much bigger clone sits one base away, suggesting this may be a read error. The chain couples TRBV19 to TRBJ2-3; 8 bases map to TRBD2. Germline assignment: CDR1 LNHDA and CDR2 SQIVND (reference sequence). The CDR3 runs to 14 residues. The CDR3 sequence: CTSLGREGADTQYF. CDR3 nucleotide sequence: TGTACCAGCCTGGGCCGGGAGGGCGCAGATACGCAGTATTTT.

There are many counts of this clonotype. The chain recombines TRBV5-1 with TRBJ2-3, with 9 bases identical to TRBD1. The CDR3 totals 13 residues. The V segment lost 5 bases and the J segment 5 bases; nucleotides outside the gene matches: 3. The germline V gene has CDR1 SGHRS and CDR2 YFSETQ. CDR3 sequence (DNA): TGCGCCAGCAGGGGGACAGGGAAAGATACGCAGTATTTT. It encodes CASRGTGKDTQYF.

This clonotype came up a few times. The rearrangement links TRBV20-1 to TRBJ1-2; the D is unclear. The CDR3 covers 13 residues. The ends were cut back, 6 bases at V and 8 bases at J, with 19 bases in the middle. CDR1 DFQATT and CDR2 SNEGSKA come from the germline V gene (reference sequence). The CDR3 nucleotides read TGCAGTGCCTATCTCGATAGTAGGACCGGCTACACCTTC. It codes for CSAYLDSRTGYTF.

This rearrangement joins TRBV29-1 to TRBJ1-1; 7 bases are a match to TRBD1. The germline CDR1 and CDR2 sequences are SQVTM and ANQGSEA. The CDR3 consists of 14 residues. V shed 6 bases, J shed 4 bases, and the junction held 11 bases outside the gene matches. The CDR3 is CSVSTSRGTTEAFF. CDR3 bases: TGCAGCGTCAGTACATCCAGGGGGACCACTGAAGCTTTCTTT. The complete variable domain, with remaining parts taken from reference TRBV29-1 and TRBJ1-1, reads SAVISQKPSRDICQRGTSLTIQCQVDSQVTMMFWYRQQPGQSLTLIATANQGSEATYESGFVIDKFPISRPNLTFSTLTVSNMSPEDSSIYLCSVSTSRGTTEAFFGQGTRLTVV.